The TCR beta chain described here comes from a study of blood T cell repertoires in COVID-19. The wider study: Spain, Italy and the United States supplied samples that represented acute and convalescent COVID-19.

The data were produced by immunoSEQ multiplex PCR, yet TCRdb's version contains in-frame clones alone and is incomplete. The table has around 17,000 clones, approximately 89% seen once. The TCR originated in a human donor in a cohort sampled during active COVID-19. The sequenced sample consisted of peripheral blood.

The CDR3 bases are TGTGCCAGCACCGAAACAGGTTTGCCCGGGGAGCTGTTTTTT. Protein product: CASTETGLPGELFF. V is TRBV11-2 and J is TRBJ2-2, with a weak D call TRBD1 (5 bases). Germline V gives CDR1 SGHAT, CDR2 FQNNGV. Trimming stripped 7 bases from V and 6 bases from J, with 15 bases between. The CDR3 is made up of 14 amino acids.